The sequence of this TCR beta chain was determined in a study of regulatory T cells in long-lasting Graves disease. About the research overall: Graves' cases, newly diagnosed, had used antithyroid drugs under 3 months.

Concerning this clonotype itself: The antigen remains undetermined. With a much larger clone just one base away, this may be a read error.

Indicated time point: newly diagnosed GD, antithyroid drugs for less than 3 months. Preparation of the TCR library used RNA extracted from PBMCs. Patients all came to the study from an endocrinology department in Xi'an, China. EDTA tubes were used for drawing around 9 milliliters of peripheral blood. General study findings and limits: The researchers studied only peripheral blood, not thyroid tissue.

Between the trimmed V and J ends, which lost 5 bases and 7 bases, there was a span of 15 bases. Germline CDR1 SGHTA, CDR2 FQGNSA. This CDR3 has 15 residues. According to the study, TCR beta libraries were built with iRepertoire HTBI primers and CDR3-region Arm-PCR. Each CDR3 protein gets one entry after TCRdb re-called the multiplex PCR reads with MiXCR. The repertoire has under 250,000 distinct CDR3 sequences, 20% to 25% of them found once; the top ten carry about 15%. The origin of this receptor is a female donor with Graves disease. This chain connects TRBV7-2 to TRBJ1-6; a weak D match, TRBD1 (5 bases). The sample was peripheral blood mononuclear cells (PBMCs), taken at new diagnosis, from a patient treated with antithyroid drugs. CDR3 loop: CASSPRRGWNSPLHF. The DNA of the CDR3 is TGTGCCAGCAGCCCACGACGGGGGTGGAATTCACCCCTCCACTTT.